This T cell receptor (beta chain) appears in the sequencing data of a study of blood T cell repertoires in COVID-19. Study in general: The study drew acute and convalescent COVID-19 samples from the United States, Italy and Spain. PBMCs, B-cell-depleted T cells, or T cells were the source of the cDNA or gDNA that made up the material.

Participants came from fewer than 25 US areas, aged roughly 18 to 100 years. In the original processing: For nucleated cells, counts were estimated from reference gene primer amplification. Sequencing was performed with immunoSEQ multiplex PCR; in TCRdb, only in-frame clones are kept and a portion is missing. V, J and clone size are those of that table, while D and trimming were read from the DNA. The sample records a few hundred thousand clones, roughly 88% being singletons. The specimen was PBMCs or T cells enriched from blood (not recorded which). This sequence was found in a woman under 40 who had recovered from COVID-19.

CDR3 region: CASSVAPLSYNEQFF. The CDR3 DNA sequence: TGTGCCAGCAGCGTAGCTCCGCTATCGTACAATGAGCAGTTCTTC. This chain uses TRBV9 with TRBJ2-1, with no clear D. V was clipped by 0 bases and J by 4 bases, with 11 bases between them. Germline V gene data show CDR1 as SGDLS and CDR2 as YYNGEE. The CDR3 is made up of 15 amino acids.